Following are 8 T cell receptor beta chains from one sample sequenced in a study of cytomegalovirus exposure and HLA in healthy donors. TCRdb's table, derived via immunoSEQ multiplex PCR, lists solely in-frame clones and lacks some. Of about 130,000 clones listed, approximately 89% are singletons. Sequencing was carried out using PBMCs. These receptors all come from a woman between 18 and 29 years old in good health and CMV-seropositive.

This clone appeared a single time. V is TRBV19 and J is TRBJ2-5; D remains ambiguous. Germline CDR1 and CDR2: LNHDA and SQIVND (reference sequence). The CDR3 spans 13 residues. Trimming pared 2 bases from V and 5 bases from J, leaving 9 bases between. The DNA of the CDR3 is TGTGCCAGTAGTATAAGCCCGCGGGAGACCCAGTACTTC. The encoded protein is CASSISPRETQYF.

The V and J genes are TRBV13 and TRBJ1-1; D ambiguous. Per germline, CDR1 PRHDT and CDR2 FYEKMQ (reference sequence). The CDR3 covers 15 residues. With 4 bases removed from V and 0 bases from J, the gap between germline ends came to 12 bases. Here the CDR3 DNA reads TGTGCCAGCAGCTCCCGGGAACTCATGAACACTGAAGCTTTCTTT. Translating gives CASSSRELMNTEAFF.

This clone was found a few times. The chain combines TRBV27 with TRBJ2-7; 7 bases line up with TRBD2. This CDR3 contains 11 residues. The ends lost 10 bases at V and 7 bases at J; junction bases unmatched: 7. Germline values: CDR1 MNHEY, CDR2 SMNVEV (reference sequence). The CDR3 nucleotides are TGTGCCACCCGCGGGGGTTGGGAGCAGTACTTC. The encoded protein is CATRGGWEQYF.

The chain's CDR3 is CASSLGTGGRQETQYF. The CDR3 DNA reads TGTGCCAGCAGCTTAGGGACAGGGGGACGTCAAGAGACCCAGTACTTC. The chain links TRBV11-3 to TRBJ2-5, with 10 nucleotides matching TRBD1. Germline-derived CDR1 and CDR2 are SGHNT and YENEEA. This CDR3 spans 16 amino acids. The V and J ends lost 1 base and 2 bases, in that order; junction bases with no gene match: 4.

This chain joins TRBV7-9 and TRBJ1-4, with a weak D call TRBD1 (6 bases). Germline CDR1 reads SEHNR; CDR2 reads FQNEAQ (reference sequence). This CDR3 contains 17 residues. Trimming pared 4 bases from V and 8 bases from J, leaving 23 bases between. As DNA, the CDR3 is TGTGCCAGCAGCTCCCCCCTAAAGGCAGGGGCGAGGGAAAAACTGTTTTTT. Translated: CASSSPLKAGAREKLFF.

A single count supports this clone. The V and J genes are TRBV15 and TRBJ1-3; D may be TRBD1 (6 bases). V dropped 0 bases and J dropped 4 bases, with 10 bases sitting between them. CDR3 length: 15 amino acids. Germline loops: CDR1 LNHNV, CDR2 YYDKDF (reference sequence). The CDR3 bases are TGTGCCACCAGCAGAGATCCGGGACAAGGAAACACCATATATTTT. Translation gives CATSRDPGQGNTIYF.

The chain joins TRBV6-5 to TRBJ1-2; TRBD1 agrees at 7 bases. CDR1 is MNHEY, CDR2 SVGAGI, per germline. There are 15 residues in the CDR3. V was pared by 4 bases and J by 4 bases, with 9 bases of the junction left unmatched. This CDR3 reads CASSFAGTAVYGYTF. CDR3 in DNA: TGTGCCAGCAGTTTTGCCGGGACAGCGGTCTATGGCTACACCTTC.

This clone came up once. The chain carries TRBV15 and TRBJ2-7; D is perhaps TRBD2 (5 bases). Germline loops: CDR1 LNHNV, CDR2 YYDKDF (reference sequence). Trimming cost V 0 bases and J 9 bases, with 9 bases left between them. The CDR3 extends over 12 amino acids. CDR3 amino acids: CATSRDRLAQYF. The CDR3, as DNA: TGTGCCACCAGCAGAGATAGGCTAGCGCAGTACTTC.